These T cell receptor beta chains were read from a single sample in a study of blood T cell repertoires in COVID-19. Assay: immunoSEQ multiplex PCR; the TCRdb copy retains only in-frame clones and omits some. The data show 190,000 or so clones, 70% to 85% seen once. The sample was peripheral blood. These receptors all come from a human donor with acute or convalescent COVID-19. The donor label of this sample is uncertain. CDR3s include the opening cysteine and the closing phenylalanine or tryptophan. Each record gives: clone size, J gene, V gene, D gene, CDR3 protein, CDR3 DNA. D genes are given only for firm matches. Only some rows state a clone size, as once, few, many or a class for expanded clones.

>NA|TRBJ2-1|TRBV18|NA
CASSPIILTGSSYNEQFF
TGTGCCAGCTCACCTATAATCCTTACAGGTAGCTCCTACAATGAGCAGTTCTTC
>NA|TRBJ2-2|TRBV11-2|NA
CASTGFNTGELFF
TGTGCCAGCACCGGGTTCAACACCGGGGAGCTGTTTTTT
>NA|TRBJ2-2|TRBV5-1|TRBD1
CASSEGARINTGELFF
TGCGCCAGCAGCGAGGGGGCTAGGATCAACACCGGGGAGCTGTTTTTT
>NA|TRBJ1-1|TRBV3-1/TRBV3-2|TRBD1
CASSQVTGGNMNTEAFF
TGTGCCAGCAGCCAAGTAACAGGGGGAAACATGAACACTGAAGCTTTCTTT
>few|TRBJ2-3|TRBV5-6|TRBD2
CASSPGLALPGGTDTQYF
TGTGCCAGCAGCCCCGGACTAGCCCTTCCAGGGGGCACAGATACGCAGTATTTT
>NA|TRBJ2-1|TRBV21-1|NA
CASRWGGFNEQFF
TGTGCCAGCAGGTGGGGGGGTTTCAATGAGCAGTTCTTC
>few|TRBJ1-1|TRBV5-1|TRBD1
CASSSSGTGSTEAFF
TGCGCCAGCAGCTCCTCCGGGACAGGGAGCACTGAAGCTTTCTTT
>NA|TRBJ1-2|TRBV15|NA
CATSNPAGRSGGYTF
TGTGCCACCAGCAACCCGGCGGGGAGGAGCGGTGGCTACACCTTC
>NA|TRBJ2-7|TRBV7-3|TRBD1
CASSFRQGAAYEQYF
TGTGCCAGCAGCTTTCGACAGGGGGCGGCCTACGAGCAGTACTTC
>few|TRBJ1-3|TRBV28|NA
CASSLTNRPSGNTIYF
TGTGCCAGCAGTCTGACAAACAGGCCCTCTGGAAACACCATATATTTT
>NA|TRBJ1-5|TRBV30|TRBD1
CAWSGQGSQPQHF
TGTGCCTGGAGTGGACAGGGAAGCCAGCCCCAGCATTTT
>few|TRBJ2-3|TRBV6-5|TRBD2
CASRTSGKADTQYF
TGTGCCAGCAGGACTAGCGGGAAAGCAGATACGCAGTATTTT
>NA|TRBJ1-5|TRBV28|NA
CASSWDPQGSQPQHF
TGTGCCAGCAGTTGGGACCCCCAGGGGTCTCAGCCCCAGCATTTT
>NA|TRBJ2-2|TRBV3-1/TRBV3-2|TRBD2
CASSLAGGDTGELFF
TGTGCCAGCAGCCTAGCGGGAGGGGACACCGGGGAGCTGTTTTTT
>NA|TRBJ2-5|TRBV24-1|TRBD1
CATSGAGGKTQYF
TGTGCCACCAGTGGGGCAGGGGGAAAGACCCAGTACTTC
>NA|TRBJ1-2|TRBV6-5|TRBD1
CASNIAGGSGYTF
TGTGCCAGCAATATCGCAGGGGGCAGTGGCTACACCTTC